A selection of T cell receptor beta chains follows, all from one sample in a study of cytomegalovirus exposure and HLA in healthy donors. Clones were sequenced by immunoSEQ multiplex PCR, and TCRdb holds only the in-frame ones, with some missing. The table has about 110,000 clones, approximately 84% seen once. The sample comprised PBMCs. These receptor sequences come from a man aged 25 to 45 in good health and CMV-seronegative. CDR3s include the opening cysteine and the closing phenylalanine or tryptophan. Fields, in order: D gene, clone size, V gene, J gene, CDR3 protein, CDR3 DNA. A D gene is named only where the DNA matches it firmly. The size of a clone is reported for some rows only, either as once, few or many, or as a class for expanded clones.

>.|once|TRBV19|TRBJ2-2
CASSIVSGVRAGELFF
TGTGCCAGTAGTATAGTTTCCGGAGTCAGGGCCGGGGAGCTGTTTTTT
>.|.|TRBV19|TRBJ1-6
CASSIGNSPLHF
TGTGCCAGTAGTATCGGTAATTCACCCCTCCACTTT
>TRBD1|.|TRBV11-2|TRBJ2-7
CASSSPGQSYEQYF
TGTGCCAGCAGCTCCCCGGGACAGTCCTACGAGCAGTACTTC
>.|.|TRBV29-1|TRBJ2-5
CSVGDWETQYF
TGCAGCGTGGGGGACTGGGAGACCCAGTACTTC
>.|once|TRBV28|TRBJ2-5
CASSLERGTQYF
TGTGCCAGCAGTTTAGAACGCGGGACCCAGTACTTC
>.|.|TRBV6-1|TRBJ2-5
CASSETLEVRETQYF
TGTGCCAGCAGTGAAACCCTCGAGGTTCGAGAGACCCAGTACTTC
>.|once|TRBV11-2|TRBJ1-2
CASSLAQGAFYGYTF
TGTGCCAGCAGCTTAGCTCAGGGCGCTTTCTATGGCTACACCTTC
>.|once|TRBV9|TRBJ1-5
CASSPAQHF
TGTGCCAGCAGTCCGGCCCAGCATTTT
>.|.|TRBV25-1|TRBJ2-5
CASSPGVALHGETQYF
TGTGCCAGCAGTCCGGGGGTAGCCTTACACGGAGAGACCCAGTACTTC
>.|.|TRBV30|TRBJ2-2
CAWSVPEAGELFF
TGTGCCTGGAGTGTACCGGAGGCCGGGGAGCTGTTTTTT
>TRBD1|.|TRBV2|TRBJ1-2
CASSEEGQGSRYTF
TGTGCCAGCAGTGAGGAGGGACAGGGCAGCCGCTACACCTTC
>.|once|TRBV21-1|TRBJ1-2
CASSKVEKGDGYTF
TGTGCCAGCAGCAAAGTAGAGAAGGGGGATGGCTACACCTTC
>TRBD2|.|TRBV7-8|TRBJ2-1
CASSLALSGGAHEQFF
TGTGCCAGCAGCTTAGCGCTTAGCGGGGGGGCCCATGAGCAGTTCTTC
>.|.|TRBV7-9|TRBJ1-2
CASSPRGDPYTF
TGTGCCAGCAGCCCCCGCGGGGATCCCTACACCTTC
>TRBD1|.|TRBV13|TRBJ1-3
CASLQGDPGNTIYF
TGTGCCAGCCTCCAGGGGGATCCTGGAAACACCATATATTTT
>.|.|TRBV29-1|TRBJ2-3
CSVEHKPGLRTDTQYF
TGCAGCGTTGAGCATAAACCGGGACTTCGCACAGATACGCAGTATTTT
>.|.|TRBV11-2|TRBJ1-2
CASSFGGAYGYTF
TGTGCCAGCAGCTTTGGAGGGGCGTATGGCTACACCTTC
>.|.|TRBV19|TRBJ1-1
CASRYGGHTEAFF
TGTGCCAGTCGTTACGGGGGGCACACTGAAGCTTTCTTT
>TRBD1|.|TRBV14|TRBJ1-5
CASSRTGDQPQHF
TGTGCCAGCAGCCGGACAGGGGATCAGCCCCAGCATTTT
>.|.|TRBV2|TRBJ1-2
CAGSEGGSYGYTF
TGTGCCGGCTCCGAGGGGGGGTCCTATGGCTACACCTTC
>.|.|TRBV2|TRBJ1-1
CASSPRTGVNTEAFF
TGTGCCAGCAGTCCACGGACGGGAGTTAACACTGAAGCTTTCTTT
>TRBD1|.|TRBV7-9|TRBJ2-3
CASSLGDRVTDTQYF
TGTGCCAGCAGCTTAGGGGACAGGGTAACGGATACGCAGTATTTT
>TRBD2|.|TRBV7-2|TRBJ2-7
CASSFYLSGGNYEQYF
TGTGCCAGCAGCTTCTACCTAAGCGGGGGAAACTACGAGCAGTACTTC
>TRBD1|.|TRBV6-4|TRBJ1-1
CASSDSTGPGEAFF
TGTGCCAGCAGTGACTCGACAGGGCCAGGTGAAGCTTTCTTT